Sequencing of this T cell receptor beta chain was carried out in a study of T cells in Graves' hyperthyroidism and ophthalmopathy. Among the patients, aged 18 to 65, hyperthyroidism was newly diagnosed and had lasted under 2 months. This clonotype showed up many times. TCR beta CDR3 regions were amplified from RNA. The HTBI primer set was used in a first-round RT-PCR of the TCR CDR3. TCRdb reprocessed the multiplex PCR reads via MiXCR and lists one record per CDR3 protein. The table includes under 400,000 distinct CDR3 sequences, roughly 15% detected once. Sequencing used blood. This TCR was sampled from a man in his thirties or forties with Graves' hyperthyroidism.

DNA of the CDR3: TGTGCCAGCAGTTTATCGCGGTATCCGGGAGAGCAGTACTTC. Translated, it gives CASSLSRYPGEQYF. The chain joins TRBV28 to TRBJ2-7; a weak D match, TRBD2 (5 bases). The germline gives CDR1 MDHEN, CDR2 SYDVKM. V dropped 1 base and J dropped 7 bases, with 14 bases sitting between them. CDR3 size: 14 residues.